The sequence of this T cell receptor (beta chain) was determined in a study of CD8+ T cells in alopecia areata. Study-level results: For baseline CD8+ expansion, any link to response stays uncertain with one nonresponder.

Concerning this clone: As yet, its antigen is unknown.

RNA was extracted and reverse transcribed into cDNA as the sequencing template. Method: immunoSEQ multiplex PCR; TCRdb's copy keeps in-frame clones and lacks some. Of under 200,000 clones detected, 60% appear once; the ten largest clones hold 14%. Germline loops: CDR1 SEHNR, CDR2 FQNEAQ (reference sequence). The CDR3 loop spans 14 amino acids. The junction had 6 bases not matched to a gene; V was cut back by 5 bases and J by 3 bases. The treatment here: oral pan-JAK inhibitor, 5-10 mg twice daily. The starting material was CD4+ T cells sorted from blood, obtained at week 24, from a patient treated with tofacitinib. This receptor was taken from a human donor with alopecia areata. The chain combines TRBV7-9 with TRBJ2-7, with 8 positions matching TRBD1. The CDR3: CASSPGTGHYEQYF. The CDR3 coding sequence is TGTGCCAGCAGCCCAGGGACAGGCCACTACGAGCAGTACTTC.